What follows are 17 T cell receptor beta chains derived from one specimen sequenced in a study of T cells in Graves' hyperthyroidism and ophthalmopathy. There were TCR beta CDR3 regions amplified from RNA transcripts. The HTBI primer set drove a first-round RT-PCR of the TCR CDR3. TCRdb recomputed calls from the multiplex PCR reads with MiXCR, one row per CDR3 protein. This sample has about 570,000 distinct CDR3 sequences, with 40% to 55% found just once. The sequenced sample was peripheral blood or thyroid tissue (not recorded which). The receptors stem from an adult woman with Graves' disease, either hyperthyroidism or ophthalmopathy (not recorded which).

Ten or more counts support this clonotype. The chain links TRBV4-1 to TRBJ2-5; no definite D call. Trimming took off 0 bases at V and 5 bases at J, with 7 bases between the two ends. CDR1 is MGHRA and CDR2 is YSYEKL in the germline V gene. CDR3 length equals 13 residues. The CDR3 region has the DNA TGCGCCAGCAGCCAAGATGATTTTGAGACCCAGTACTTC. Encoded protein: CASSQDDFETQYF.

V and J are TRBV28 and TRBJ1-5, with D hard to call. Per the germline V gene, CDR1 is MDHEN and CDR2 is SYDVKM. The CDR3 length is 15 residues. Deletions cut 5 bases from V and 0 bases from J, with 11 bases between. CDR3 residues: CASSTRFNSNQPQHF. The CDR3 DNA reads TGTGCCAGCAGTACCCGATTTAATAGCAATCAGCCCCAGCATTTT.

This clonotype appeared a single time. The chain uses TRBV2 and TRBJ1-1; D remains ambiguous. The CDR3 extends over 13 amino acids. Trimming took 3 bases from V and 2 from J, leaving 7 bases between them. CDR1 is SNHLY, CDR2 FYNNEI, per germline. The CDR3 region has the DNA TGTGCCAGCAGTGACGTGTCTAACACTGAAGCTTTCTTT. This translates into CASSDVSNTEAFF.

CDR3 protein: CASSVTGQGNTEAFF. The CDR3 DNA reads as TGTGCCAGCAGCGTGACGGGACAGGGAAACACTGAAGCTTTCTTT. This sequence joins TRBV12-3 or TRBV12-4 and TRBJ1-1, with TRBD1 matching 9 bases. This CDR3 is built from 15 residues. The J segment lost 2 bases and the V segment lost 6 bases, leaving 7 bases of the junction unmatched.

The genes are TRBV9 and TRBJ2-2; 7 bases match TRBD2. Per the germline V gene, CDR1 is SGDLS and CDR2 is YYNGEE. CDR3 length: 17 amino acids. V gave up 3 bases and J gave up 6 bases; unmatched junction bases: 14. The CDR3 DNA sequence: TGTGCCAGCAGCGCCGGACTAGTATATGAAATATCCGGGGAGCTGTTTTTT. It codes for CASSAGLVYEISGELFF.

V is TRBV6-1 and J is TRBJ1-2; D not certain. Trimming took off 6 bases at V and 10 bases at J, with 9 bases between the two ends. In germline, CDR1 is MNHNS, CDR2 SASEGT. The CDR3 is 10 residues long. DNA of the CDR3: TGTGCCAGCAGGGCAGTGGCCTACACCTTC. Its protein is CASRAVAYTF.

V and J are TRBV10-3 and TRBJ2-5; 7 nucleotides match TRBD1. Germline V gene lookup returns CDR1 ENHRY and CDR2 SYGVKD. Losses at the gene ends were 4 bases for V and 5 bases for J; bases not matched to a gene: 16. CDR3 length: 17 amino acids. The CDR3 sequence: CAISAKPIQGQAETQYF. As DNA, the CDR3 is TGTGCCATCAGTGCGAAACCTATACAGGGGCAAGCGGAGACCCAGTACTTC.

This clonotype was counted ten times or more. V usage is TRBV7-9 and J usage is TRBJ2-7; the D is unclear. The germline V gene has CDR1 SEHNR and CDR2 FQNEAQ (reference sequence). V lost 7 bases, J lost 4 bases, and 8 bases lay in between. This CDR3 contains 11 residues. The DNA of the CDR3 is TGTGCCAGCACACGGCGGTACGAGCAGTACTTC. Translated, it gives CASTRRYEQYF.

With regard to this clonotype: Given the absence of the conserved phenylalanine or tryptophan at the CDR3 end, a read error is likely. No DNA is shown, since the ends of the CDR3 on it are uncertain; the CDR3 is the one TCRdb lists. The chain links TRBV10-2 to TRBJ1-1. CDR1 and CDR2 (germline): WSHSY, SAAADI. The CDR3 is 8 amino acids in total, end residues counted. CDR3 region: CASRPRLA.

The CDR3 reads CASSGSGSGANVLTF. In nucleotides, the CDR3 is TGTGCCAGCAGTGGTTCGGGCTCTGGGGCCAACGTCCTGACTTTC. This chain uses TRBV12-3 or TRBV12-4 with TRBJ2-6; D remains unclear. The CDR3 length is 15 residues. The V end lost 5 bases, the J end lost 0 bases, and 8 bases lay between the germline ends.

This clonotype came up a few times. CDR3 nucleotide sequence: TGTGCCAGTAATACACAGGGTATTCAGCCCCAGCATTTT. As protein: CASNTQGIQPQHF. The rearrangement uses TRBV19 and TRBJ1-5, with D possibly being TRBD1 (6 bases). The germline gives CDR1 LNHDA, CDR2 SQIVND (reference sequence). The CDR3 is 13 residues long. V dropped 7 bases and J dropped 6 bases, with 13 bases sitting between them. Full variable domain (missing parts from reference TRBV19 and TRBJ1-5): DGGITQSPKYLFRKEGQNVTLSCEQNLNHDAMYWYRQDPGQGLRLIYYSQIVNDFQKGDIAEGYSVSREKKESFPLTVTSAQKNPTAFYLCASNTQGIQPQHFGDGTRLSIL.

The sample holds one count of this clonotype. A much more abundant neighbour one base away suggests this may be a read error. The chain is built from TRBV12-3 or TRBV12-4 and TRBJ2-2, with a possible D match to TRBD2 (5 bases). This CDR3 is built from 14 residues. The CDR3 coding sequence is TGTGCCAGCAGTTTAGAGGGTTTCGCCGGGGAGCTGCTTTTT. It translates to CASSLEGFAGELLF.

Of note for this clonotype: This CDR3 is missing its conserved last phenylalanine or tryptophan, likely due to a read error. J is TRBJ1-2 and V is TRBV7-8; D possibly corresponds to TRBD1 (5 bases). Looked up from germline, CDR1 is SGHVS and CDR2 is FQNEAQ. V was clipped by 3 bases and J by 4 bases, with 12 bases between them. This CDR3 region has 14 residues. DNA of the CDR3: TGTGCCAGCAGCTTGGGTGGGGGAGGCTATGGCTACACCCTC. Translated, it gives CASSLGGGGYGYTL.

Many counts were recorded for this clonotype. This sequence joins TRBV6-5 and TRBJ1-1; possibly TRBD1 for D (5 bases). V lost 3 bases and J lost 4, with 15 bases in between. This CDR3 has 15 amino acids. Per germline, CDR1 MNHEY and CDR2 SVGAGI. As DNA, the CDR3 is TGTGCCAGCAGTTATCTGGGGGTGGGTGTCACTGAAGCTTTCTTT. The encoded protein is CASSYLGVGVTEAFF.

This clonotype was counted at least ten times. The rearrangement joins TRBV2 to TRBJ2-7; TRBD2 agrees at 8 bases. The CDR3 runs 12 residues. CDR1 is SNHLY, CDR2 FYNNEI, per germline. Losses at the gene ends were 1 base for V and 9 bases for J; bases not matched to a gene: 2. The DNA of the CDR3 is TGTGCCAGCAGTGAAGACGGGAGGGGGCAGTACTTC. Encoded protein: CASSEDGRGQYF.

This clonotype was found many times. The V call is TRBV19, the J call TRBJ2-7, with a tentative D call TRBD2 (6 bases). The CDR3 covers 13 residues. V was cut by 5 bases and J by 2 bases, with 10 bases left in between. Germline V lookup: CDR1 LNHDA, CDR2 SQIVND (reference sequence). The DNA for the CDR3 is TGTGCCAGTAGTGCGGGAAATACCTACGAGCAGTACTTC. It codes for CASSAGNTYEQYF.

The CDR3: CASSVIGGSNTGELFF. CDR3 nucleotide sequence: TGTGCCAGCAGCGTGATTGGCGGGTCAAACACCGGGGAGCTGTTTTTT. The chain has TRBV9 and TRBJ2-2, with D possibly TRBD2 on 5 matching bases. Germline CDR1 is SGDLS and CDR2 is YYNGEE. The CDR3 totals 16 residues. The V and J ends lost 2 bases and 2 bases respectively, with 13 bases between them.